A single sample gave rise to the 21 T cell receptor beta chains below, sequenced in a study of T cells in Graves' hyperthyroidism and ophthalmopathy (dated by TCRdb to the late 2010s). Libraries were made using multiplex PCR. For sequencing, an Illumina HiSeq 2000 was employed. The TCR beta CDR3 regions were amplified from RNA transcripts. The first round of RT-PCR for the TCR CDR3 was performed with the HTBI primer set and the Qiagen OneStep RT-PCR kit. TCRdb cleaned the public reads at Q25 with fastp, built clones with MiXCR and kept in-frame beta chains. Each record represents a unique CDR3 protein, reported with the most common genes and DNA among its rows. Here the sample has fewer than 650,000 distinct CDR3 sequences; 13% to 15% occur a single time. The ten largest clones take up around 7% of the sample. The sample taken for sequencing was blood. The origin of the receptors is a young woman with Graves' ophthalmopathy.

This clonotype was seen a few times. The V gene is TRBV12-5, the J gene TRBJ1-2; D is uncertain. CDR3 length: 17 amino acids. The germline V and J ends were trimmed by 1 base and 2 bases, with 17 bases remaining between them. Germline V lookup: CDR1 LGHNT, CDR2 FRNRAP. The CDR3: CASGLAARGPANYGYTF. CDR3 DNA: TGTGCTAGTGGTTTGGCCGCCCGCGGGCCGGCCAACTATGGCTACACCTTC.

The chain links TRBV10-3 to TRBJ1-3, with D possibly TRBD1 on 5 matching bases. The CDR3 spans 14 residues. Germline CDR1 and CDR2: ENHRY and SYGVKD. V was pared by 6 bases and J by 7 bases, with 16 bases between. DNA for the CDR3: TGTGCCATCAGCCCAGGGAACTCAGGGAACACCATATATTTT. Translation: CAISPGNSGNTIYF.

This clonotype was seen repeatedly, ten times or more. The CDR3 coding sequence is TGTGCCAGCAGCGTAAGGGGTACAGATACGCAGTATTTT. Its protein is CASSVRGTDTQYF. V and J are TRBV9 and TRBJ2-3, with D possibly matching TRBD1 (5 bases). V was clipped by 1 base and J by 3 bases, with 6 bases between them. In germline, CDR1 is SGDLS, CDR2 YYNGEE. The CDR3 spans 13 residues.

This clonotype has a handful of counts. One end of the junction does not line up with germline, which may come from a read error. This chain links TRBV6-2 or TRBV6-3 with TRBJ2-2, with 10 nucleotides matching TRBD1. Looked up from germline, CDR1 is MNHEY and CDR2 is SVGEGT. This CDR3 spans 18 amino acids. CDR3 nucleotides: TGTGCCAGCAGTTCGTCCGGACAGGGGGTCGGGGACACCGGGGAGCTGTCTTTT. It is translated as CASSSSGQGVGDTGELSF.

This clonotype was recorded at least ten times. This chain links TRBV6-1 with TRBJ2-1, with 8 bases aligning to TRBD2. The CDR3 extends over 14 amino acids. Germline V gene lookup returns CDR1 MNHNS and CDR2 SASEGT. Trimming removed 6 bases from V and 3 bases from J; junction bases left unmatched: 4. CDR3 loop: CASSAGTSYNEQFF. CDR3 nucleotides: TGTGCCAGCAGCGCCGGGACTAGCTACAATGAGCAGTTCTTC.

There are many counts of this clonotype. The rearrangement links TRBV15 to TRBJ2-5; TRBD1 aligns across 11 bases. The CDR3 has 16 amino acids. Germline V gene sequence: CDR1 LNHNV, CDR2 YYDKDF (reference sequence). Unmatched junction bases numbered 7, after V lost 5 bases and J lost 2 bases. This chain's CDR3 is CATSLGTGGFQETQYF. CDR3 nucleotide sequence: TGTGCCACCAGCCTAGGGACAGGGGGATTTCAAGAGACCCAGTACTTC. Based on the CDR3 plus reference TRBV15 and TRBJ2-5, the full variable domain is DAMVIQNPRYQVTQFGKPVTLSCSQTLNHNVMYWYQQKSSQAPKLLFHYYDKDFNNEADTPDNFQSRRPNTSFCFLDIRSPGLGDTAMYLCATSLGTGGFQETQYFGPGTRLLVL.

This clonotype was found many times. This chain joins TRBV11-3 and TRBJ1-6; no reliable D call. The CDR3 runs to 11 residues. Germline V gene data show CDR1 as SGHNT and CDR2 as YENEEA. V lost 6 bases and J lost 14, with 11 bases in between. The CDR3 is CASSSSITLHF. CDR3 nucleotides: TGTGCCAGCAGTTCGTCCATAACCCTCCACTTT. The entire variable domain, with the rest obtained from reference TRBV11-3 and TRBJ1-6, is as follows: EAGVVQSPRYKIIEKKQPVAFWCNPISGHNTLYWYLQNLGQGPELLIRYENEEAVDDSQLPKDRFSAERLKGVDSTLKIQPAELGDSAVYLCASSSSITLHFGNGTRLTVT.

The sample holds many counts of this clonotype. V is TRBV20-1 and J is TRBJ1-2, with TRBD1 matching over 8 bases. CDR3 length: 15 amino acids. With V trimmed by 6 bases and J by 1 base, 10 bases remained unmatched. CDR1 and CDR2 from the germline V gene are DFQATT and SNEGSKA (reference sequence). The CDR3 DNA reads TGCAGTGCCCCACTAATGGGACAGGATAACTATGGCTACACCTTC. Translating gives CSAPLMGQDNYGYTF.

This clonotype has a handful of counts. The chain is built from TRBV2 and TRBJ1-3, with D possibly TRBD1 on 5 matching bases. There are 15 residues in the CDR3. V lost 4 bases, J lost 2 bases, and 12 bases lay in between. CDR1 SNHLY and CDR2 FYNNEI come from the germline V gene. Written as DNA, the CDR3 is TGTGCCAGCAGTGGAGGGGCCAGGACTGGAAACACCATATATTTT. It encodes CASSGGARTGNTIYF.

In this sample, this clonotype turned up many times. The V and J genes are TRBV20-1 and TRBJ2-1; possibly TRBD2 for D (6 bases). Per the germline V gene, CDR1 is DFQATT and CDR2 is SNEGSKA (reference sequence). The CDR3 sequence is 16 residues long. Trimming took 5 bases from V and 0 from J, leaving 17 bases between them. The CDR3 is CSASHIAVSSYNEQFF. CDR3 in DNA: TGCAGTGCTTCCCACATAGCGGTTAGCTCCTACAATGAGCAGTTCTTC.

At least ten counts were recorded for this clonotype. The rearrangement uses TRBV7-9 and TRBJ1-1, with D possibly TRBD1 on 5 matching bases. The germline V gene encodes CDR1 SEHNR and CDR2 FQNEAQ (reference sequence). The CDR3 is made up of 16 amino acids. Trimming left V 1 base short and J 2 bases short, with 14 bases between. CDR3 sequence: CASSLVTFQGNTEAFF. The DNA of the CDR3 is TGTGCCAGCAGCTTAGTAACTTTTCAGGGAAACACTGAAGCTTTCTTT.

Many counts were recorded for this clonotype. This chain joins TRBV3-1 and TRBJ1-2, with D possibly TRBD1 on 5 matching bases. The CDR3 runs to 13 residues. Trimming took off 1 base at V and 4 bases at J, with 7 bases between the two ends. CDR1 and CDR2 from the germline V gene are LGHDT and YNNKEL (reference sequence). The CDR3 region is CASSQGQLYGYTF. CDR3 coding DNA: TGTGCCAGCAGCCAAGGACAGCTCTATGGCTACACCTTC.

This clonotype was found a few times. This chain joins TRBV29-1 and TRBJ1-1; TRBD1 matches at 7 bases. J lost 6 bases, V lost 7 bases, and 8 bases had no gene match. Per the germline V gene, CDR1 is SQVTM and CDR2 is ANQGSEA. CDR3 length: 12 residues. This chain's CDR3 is CSGTGTASEAFF. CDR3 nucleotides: TGCAGCGGGACCGGGACAGCCTCTGAAGCTTTCTTT.

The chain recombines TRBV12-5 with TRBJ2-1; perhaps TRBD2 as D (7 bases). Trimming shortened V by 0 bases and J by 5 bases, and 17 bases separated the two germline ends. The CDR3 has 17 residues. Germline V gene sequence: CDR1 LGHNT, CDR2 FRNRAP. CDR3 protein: CASGLVVGGGGHNEQFF. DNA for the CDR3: TGTGCTAGTGGTTTGGTAGTGGGAGGGGGGGGGCACAATGAGCAGTTCTTC.

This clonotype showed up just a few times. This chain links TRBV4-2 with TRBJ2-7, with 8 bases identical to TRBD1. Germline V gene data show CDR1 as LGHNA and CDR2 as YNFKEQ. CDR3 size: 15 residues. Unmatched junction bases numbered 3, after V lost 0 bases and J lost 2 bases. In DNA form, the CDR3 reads TGTGCCAGCAGCCAAGACAGGGGGCGTGCCTACGAGCAGTACTTC. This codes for CASSQDRGRAYEQYF.

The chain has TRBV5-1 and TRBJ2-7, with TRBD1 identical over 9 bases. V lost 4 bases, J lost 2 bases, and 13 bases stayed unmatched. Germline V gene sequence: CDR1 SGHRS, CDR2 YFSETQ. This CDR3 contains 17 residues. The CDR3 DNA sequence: TGCGCCAGCAGCATGGGCCCGGGACAGGGTGTCGCCTACGAGCAGTACTTC. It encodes CASSMGPGQGVAYEQYF.

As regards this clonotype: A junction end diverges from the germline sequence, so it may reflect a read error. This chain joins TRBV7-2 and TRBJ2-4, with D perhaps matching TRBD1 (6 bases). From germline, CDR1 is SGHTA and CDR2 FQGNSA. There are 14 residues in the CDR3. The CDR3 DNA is TGTGCCAGCGGCTTAGCGCTAGGGGGAAACATTCAGTACTTC. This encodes CASGLALGGNIQYF.

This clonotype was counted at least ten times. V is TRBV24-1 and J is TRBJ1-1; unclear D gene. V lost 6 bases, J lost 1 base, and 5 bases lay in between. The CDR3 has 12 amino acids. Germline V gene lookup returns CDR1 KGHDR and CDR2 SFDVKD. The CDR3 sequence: CATSSPNTEAFF. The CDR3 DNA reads TGTGCCACCAGTTCGCCGAACACTGAAGCTTTCTTT.

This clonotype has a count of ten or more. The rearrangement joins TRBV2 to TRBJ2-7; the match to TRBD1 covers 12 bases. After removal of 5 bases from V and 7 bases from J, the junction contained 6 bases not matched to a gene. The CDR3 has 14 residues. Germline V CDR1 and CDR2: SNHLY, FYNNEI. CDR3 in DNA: TGTGCCAGCAGTTGGGGACAGGGGGCTAGTGAGCAGTACTTC. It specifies CASSWGQGASEQYF.

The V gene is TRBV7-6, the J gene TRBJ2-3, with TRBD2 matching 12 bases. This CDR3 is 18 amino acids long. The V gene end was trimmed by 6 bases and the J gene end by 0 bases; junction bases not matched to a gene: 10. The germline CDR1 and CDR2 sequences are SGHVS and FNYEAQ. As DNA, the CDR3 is TGTGCCAGCAGTCAACTAGCGGGAGGCGTCCTAAGCACAGATACGCAGTATTTT. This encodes CASSQLAGGVLSTDTQYF. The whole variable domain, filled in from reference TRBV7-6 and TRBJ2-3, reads GAGVSQSPRYKVTKRGQDVALRCDPISGHVSLYWYRQALGQGPEFLTYFNYEAQQDKSGLPNDRFSAERPEGSISTLTIQRTEQRDSAMYRCASSQLAGGVLSTDTQYFGPGTRLTVL.

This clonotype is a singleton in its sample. As DNA, the CDR3 is TGTGCCAGCAGGGGGCTAGAAGCTTTCTTT. Translating it yields CASRGLEAFF. V usage is TRBV6-1 and J usage is TRBJ1-1, with a tentative D call TRBD1 (5 bases). CDR1 is MNHNS and CDR2 is SASEGT in the germline V gene. V lost 6 bases and J 8 bases, leaving 7 bases between the germline ends. This CDR3 spans 10 amino acids.